This T cell receptor (beta chain) was observed in a study of T cell changes during pregnancy in multiple sclerosis. TCRdb keeps only in-frame clones here, not all; method: immunoSEQ multiplex PCR. The sample lists tens of thousands of clones; around 92% were seen once. V lost 6 bases and J lost 3; bases outside the gene matches: 7. Germline V gives CDR1 MDHEN, CDR2 SYDVKM. The CDR3 is 15 amino acids. The V gene is TRBV28, the J gene TRBJ2-1; 8 bases are a match to TRBD2. The sequenced sample was peripheral blood, obtained in the third trimester of pregnancy. This clonotype was obtained from a female donor in good health, enrolled as a control in a pregnancy study. The CDR3 nucleotides are TGTGCCAGCAGCCCCGGCGGGGGGTTCTACAATGAGCAGTTCTTC. Translation: CASSPGGGFYNEQFF.